These 11 T cell receptor beta chains came from one sample sequenced in a study of cytomegalovirus exposure and HLA in healthy donors (dated by TCRdb to 2017 to 2019). The library was obtained by the immunoSEQ multiplex PCR assay. For the multiplex PCR, a mixture combining 60 forward primers for TCR Vbeta segments and 13 reverse primers for TCR Jbeta segments was used. Entries here come from immuneACCESS through TCRdb and include only in-frame sequences with V and J called. Some clones fail to appear in such tables; in the studies checked, an unresolved V gene covers under half of the shortfall, and the cause of the remainder is unknown. Within this sample are about 94,000 clones, with about four fifths of them counted one time only. Together, the top ten hold 3.5% to 4% of the sample. Sequenced input: PBMCs. The origin of the receptors is a woman aged 40 to 49 in good health and CMV-seronegative.

The gene calls are TRBV5-1 and TRBJ2-2; 9 nucleotides line up with TRBD1. After removal of 5 bases from V and 6 bases from J, the junction contained 2 bases not matched to a gene. The CDR3 extends over 13 amino acids. Germline-derived CDR1 and CDR2 are SGHRS and YFSETQ. The CDR3 DNA is TGCGCCAGCAGGGGACAGGGACCCGGGGAGCTGTTTTTT. It codes for CASRGQGPGELFF.

The V gene is TRBV2, the J gene TRBJ1-1; the D is unclear. V lost 2 bases and J lost 0, with 10 bases in between. The CDR3 extends over 15 amino acids. The V gene's germline CDR1 is SNHLY and CDR2 FYNNEI. The DNA for the CDR3 is TGTGCCAGCAGTGAAAGGGCGGGGATGAACACTGAAGCTTTCTTT. Protein sequence: CASSERAGMNTEAFF.

The chain uses TRBV28 and TRBJ2-2, with 12 positions matching TRBD1. This CDR3 is built from 16 residues. The germline V gene encodes CDR1 MDHEN and CDR2 SYDVKM. The junction had 5 bases not matched to a gene; V was cut back by 2 bases and J by 7 bases. The CDR3 DNA is TGTGCCAGCAGTTTAGAGGGACAGGGGGCGCGCGGGGAGCTGTTTTTT. This encodes CASSLEGQGARGELFF.

The gene calls are TRBV28 and TRBJ2-5; tentative D call: TRBD1 (5 bases). The ends were cut back, 6 bases at V and 2 bases at J, with 10 bases in the middle. This CDR3 is 13 amino acids long. Germline V CDR1 and CDR2: MDHEN, SYDVKM. The CDR3 loop is CASSQTGQETQYF. The DNA of the CDR3 is TGTGCCAGCAGCCAAACAGGTCAAGAGACCCAGTACTTC.

This clone was recorded only once. The chain is built from TRBV7-9 and TRBJ1-5, with 7 nucleotides matching TRBD1. There are 15 residues in the CDR3. V dropped 6 bases and J dropped 4; count of bases not matched to a gene: 9. The V gene's germline CDR1 is SEHNR and CDR2 FQNEAQ (reference sequence). The CDR3 DNA is TGTGCCAGCAGTACCGACAGGGAGCAAAATCAGCCCCAGCATTTT. The encoded protein is CASSTDREQNQPQHF.

The CDR3 loop reads CATWRGGYTF. CDR3 coding DNA: TGCGCCACATGGAGGGGTGGCTACACCTTC. The chain is built from TRBV10-1 and TRBJ1-2, with a possible D match to TRBD1 (5 bases). The CDR3 loop spans 10 amino acids. V lost 10 bases and J lost 7, with 10 bases in between. Germline-derived CDR1 and CDR2 are WNHNN and SYGVQD (reference sequence).

The J gene is TRBJ1-5, the V gene TRBV28, with a tentative D call TRBD1 (6 bases). The CDR3 is 12 residues long. The germline CDR1 and CDR2 sequences are MDHEN and SYDVKM. CDR3 amino acids: CAGGRTNQPQHF. The CDR3 region has the DNA TGTGCAGGGGGTCGTACCAATCAGCCCCAGCATTTT.

The chain has TRBV30 and TRBJ1-1; D remains ambiguous. V lost 4 bases and J 10 bases, leaving 10 bases between the germline ends. The CDR3 length is 10 residues. CDR1 GTSNPN and CDR2 SVGIG come from the germline V gene (reference sequence). The CDR3 nucleotides read TGTGCCTGGATTCAAAGTAGAGCTTTCTTT. It translates to CAWIQSRAFF.

The chain recombines TRBV5-8 with TRBJ2-5, with D possibly being TRBD1 (6 bases). V lost 5 bases and J 11 bases, leaving 13 bases between the germline ends. The V gene's germline CDR1 is SGHTS and CDR2 YDEGEE. The CDR3 has 11 residues. The DNA of the CDR3 is TGTGCCAGCAGGCTAAAGGGGGAGCAGTACTTC. Encoded protein: CASRLKGEQYF.

The chain uses TRBV7-2 and TRBJ1-1; 9 bases agree with TRBD1. Germline V gene data show CDR1 as SGHTA and CDR2 as FQGNSA. Unmatched junction bases numbered 6, after V lost 6 bases and J lost 1 base. This CDR3 has 15 residues. CDR3 in amino acids: CASRTTGGGNTEAFF. The CDR3 bases are TGTGCCAGCAGAACTACAGGGGGCGGGAACACTGAAGCTTTCTTT.

The genes are TRBV6-6 and TRBJ2-7, with D tentatively TRBD1 (6 bases). The CDR3 spans 16 residues. Trimming stripped 0 bases from V and 1 base from J, with 13 bases between. Germline V gene sequence: CDR1 MNHNY, CDR2 SVGAGI (reference sequence). CDR3: CASSYSVLTGSYEQYF. The CDR3 nucleotides read TGTGCCAGCAGTTACTCTGTCCTCACAGGGTCCTACGAGCAGTACTTC.